The following is a T cell receptor (beta chain) sequence with its context. This clonotype showed up just a few times. Its antigen target is currently unknown. Within one base of it there is no much larger clone, and no base qualities were kept. This record belongs to a study of T cell repertoires in cytomegalovirus infection (dated by TCRdb to between 2018 and 2020). Regarding the study in general: Donor HLA type was relevant to the analysis, as public TCR beta signatures indicated carriage of CMV infection together with the matching HLA type.

V gives up 3 bases and J gives up 4 bases, and the segment between their germline ends measures 12 bases. CDR1 SGHDN and CDR2 FVKESK were looked up in the germline V gene. The CDR3 runs 14 residues from the cysteine to the phenylalanine. The DNA shown is the 42-base CDR3, in frame from base 1. Points the paper makes about the study in general: In both this cohort and an independent cohort of under 450 donors, the cumulative frequency of public TCR beta family members distinguished carriers of CMV infection plus the relevant HLA type. The ex vivo response was dominated by HLA-C-restricted CMV-specific TCR beta clonotypes, which also provided the single most frequent clonotype in two of eight donors.

Reads for this sample came from an Illumina HiSeq 1500. Through fastp at Q25 and MiXCR, TCRdb rebuilt clones from the public reads, retaining in-frame beta chains. Rows are unified per CDR3 protein, each entry keeping the most common DNA and genes. Here the sample has about 740,000 distinct CDR3 sequences; 35% to 45% occur a single time. 2.5% to 3% of the sample is in the top ten clones. The specimen was PBMCs. This TCR was recovered from a human donor in good health (CMV status not recorded). Some clones in this sample may be carry-over from other donors' samples. The rearranged segments are TRBV14 and TRBJ1-2, with TRBD1 tentatively as D gene (6 bases match). The CDR3 is CASSHEDSLYGYTF. The DNA sequence is given as TGTGCCAGCAGCCACGAGGACAGCCTCTATGGCTACACCTTC. Beyond the CDR3, the reference TRBV14 and TRBJ1-2 genes provide the residues; the full variable domain reads: EAGVTQFPSHSVIEKGQTVTLRCDPISGHDNLYWYRRVMGKEIKFLLHFVKESKQDESGMPNNRFLAERTGGTYSTLKVQPAELEDSGVYFCASSHEDSLYGYTFGSGTRLTVV.